This TCR beta chain was captured in a study of PD-L1 blockade in urothelial cancer. Looking at the study overall: About nine tenths of the roughly 30 patients were men whose urothelial cancer was bladder-origin.

Germline values: CDR1 GTSNPN, CDR2 SVGIG (reference sequence). The CDR3 sequence is 13 residues long. The J segment lost 6 bases and the V segment lost 2 bases, leaving 4 bases of the junction unmatched. Comments on this clone: The antigen remains undetermined.

Here immunoSEQ multiplex PCR was the method, and the copy in TCRdb shows in-frame clones only, minus some. Of roughly 62,000 clones in the sample, over 75% are singletons; the top ten hold approximately 4.7%. Study-level points and caveats: Expansion of tumor-associated blood clones at 3 weeks was greater in durable-benefit patients.

All patients handed over anywhere from 1 to 8 samples, pretreatment and on-treatment. Sequences were derived from PBMCs, sampled around atezolizumab (anti-PD-L1) treatment. The clonotype was recovered from a man between 65 and 79 years old with urothelial cancer. The J gene is TRBJ1-1, the V gene TRBV30; 9 nucleotides agree with TRBD1. As DNA, the CDR3 is TGTGCCTGGAGTAAGGACAGGGGCGCTGAAGCTTTCTTT. Its translation: CAWSKDRGAEAFF. The whole variable domain, filled in from reference TRBV30 and TRBJ1-1, reads SQTIHQWPATLVQPVGSPLSLECTVEGTSNPNLYWYRQAAGRGLQLLFYSVGIGQISSEVPQNLSASRPQDRQFILSSKKLLLSDSGFYLCAWSKDRGAEAFFGQGTRLTVV.